One T cell receptor beta chain is described in this entry. Antigen: not known. In germline, CDR1 is LGHNA, CDR2 YSLEER. The CDR3 totals 18 residues. The ends lost 0 bases at V and 0 bases at J; junction bases unmatched: 6. Per the original methods: A per-sample median of roughly 96,000 TCRs was observed, with counts ranging from about 23,224 to 690,600. Using its own MiXCR run on the RACE reads, TCRdb lists one record per CDR3 protein. It is TCRdb's table, rather than the study itself, that gives the V and J calls and clone size. The sample consists of around 300,000 distinct CDR3 sequences, approximately 6.9% of them appearing once. Time point described: patch test 1, 2 weeks after DPC sensitization. Treatment meaning: therapeutic diphenylcyclopropenone sensitization with weekly scalp DPC. This sample is drawn from a study of human T cells and chemical hapten exposure. Study results and limitations: The study found expanded TCRs formed significantly more large CDR3 similarity clusters than controls.

Specimen: whole blood, collected in connection with sensitization to the hapten diphenylcyclopropenone (DPC). This sequence was found in a woman younger than 35 with alopecia areata. Some clones in this sample may be carry-over from other donors' samples. The chain has TRBV4-3 and TRBJ2-3, with 10 positions matching TRBD2. CDR3 sequence (DNA): TGCGCCAGCAGCCAAGAAGCTAGCGGGGGCCTCAGCACAGATACGCAGTATTTT. Its protein product is CASSQEASGGLSTDTQYF.